These T cell receptor beta chains were read from a single sample in a study of CD8+ T cells in alopecia areata. Generated by immunoSEQ multiplex PCR, the TCRdb table keeps only in-frame clones and is missing some. The data contain fewer than 250,000 clones, less than 65% of them singletons. The specimen was CD4+ T cells sorted from blood, collected at week 4, from a patient treated with tofacitinib. Source of these receptors: a human donor with alopecia areata. CDR3s include the opening cysteine and the closing phenylalanine or tryptophan. The D gene is left open where the match is weak. A clone size is listed for some rows: how often the clone was seen (once, few, many), or a class if it is expanded.

D: NA; size: NA; V: TRBV30; J: TRBJ1-6; DNA: TGTGCCTGGAGCCAGAATAATTCACCCCTCCACTTT; CDR3: CAWSQNNSPLHF
D: NA; size: NA; V: TRBV30; J: TRBJ1-1; DNA: TGTGCCCGTATTGGGGGGACGAACACTGAAGCTTTCTTT; CDR3: CARIGGTNTEAFF
D: NA; size: once; V: TRBV9; J: TRBJ1-1; DNA: TGTGCCAGCAGCGTAGGCCCCGAGGGAACTGAAGCTTTCTTT; CDR3: CASSVGPEGTEAFF
D: NA; size: NA; V: TRBV30; J: TRBJ1-2; DNA: TGTGCCTGGAGAAGCAGGGCTAGGGGCTACACCTTC; CDR3: CAWRSRARGYTF
D: NA; size: NA; V: TRBV21-1; J: TRBJ2-7; DNA: TGTGCCAGCAGCAGGAAGTGGGGGCCAGACCCATGGCAGTACTTC; CDR3: CASSRKWGPDPWQYF
D: TRBD1; size: NA; V: TRBV6-5; J: TRBJ1-6; DNA: TGTGCCAGCAGCCCAGGACAGGGCCCCTCACCCCTCCACTTT; CDR3: CASSPGQGPSPLHF
D: NA; size: few; V: TRBV9; J: TRBJ1-5; DNA: TGTGCCAGCAGCGTTCGGAAGGGGAATCAGCCCCAGCATTTT; CDR3: CASSVRKGNQPQHF
D: NA; size: few; V: TRBV29-1; J: TRBJ1-1; DNA: TGCAGCGTACGGCTGGTGCAGGGGACTGAAGCTTTCTTT; CDR3: CSVRLVQGTEAFF
D: NA; size: NA; V: TRBV25-1; J: TRBJ2-3; DNA: TGTGCCAGCAGTGAATGGGTAGGCGGGGCAGACACAGATACGCAGTATTTT; CDR3: CASSEWVGGADTDTQYF
D: NA; size: few; V: TRBV6-5; J: TRBJ2-5; DNA: TGTGCCAGCAGTTACTCGACGAGGGGAATGGAAGAGACCCAGTACTTC; CDR3: CASSYSTRGMEETQYF
D: NA; size: few; V: TRBV5-6; J: TRBJ2-7; DNA: TGTGCCAGCAGCTTGCGCCTCGGGCAGCTAAACTACGAGCAGTACTTC; CDR3: CASSLRLGQLNYEQYF
D: NA; size: NA; V: TRBV5-8; J: TRBJ1-6; DNA: TGTGCCAGCAGCTTGCTCGGGGATTTGGGCTCACCCCTCCACTTT; CDR3: CASSLLGDLGSPLHF
D: NA; size: NA; V: TRBV7-9; J: TRBJ1-5; DNA: TGTGCCAGCAGCCCTGACAGGTTGCAGCCCCAGCATTTT; CDR3: CASSPDRLQPQHF
D: TRBD1; size: NA; V: TRBV30; J: TRBJ2-1; DNA: TGTGCCTGGGCAACCACCGGGACAGGGGTCTACAATGAGCAGTTCTTC; CDR3: CAWATTGTGVYNEQFF
D: NA; size: once; V: TRBV27; J: TRBJ2-5; DNA: TGTGCCAGCAGGCCACAGGCGCGAGAAGAGACCCAGTACTTC; CDR3: CASRPQAREETQYF
D: NA; size: NA; V: TRBV15; J: TRBJ2-2; DNA: TGTGCCACCAGCAGAGCGAGCACCGGGGAGCTGTTTTTT; CDR3: CATSRASTGELFF
D: TRBD1; size: NA; V: TRBV30; J: TRBJ1-5; DNA: TGTGCCTGGGACAGGGGGCTTGGTAGCAATCAGCCCCAGCATTTT; CDR3: CAWDRGLGSNQPQHF